Below, 32 T cell receptor beta chains from the same sample are listed, as sequenced in a study of blood T cell repertoires in COVID-19. Here immunoSEQ multiplex PCR was the method, and the copy in TCRdb shows in-frame clones only, minus some. The sample lists 110,000 or so clones; approximately 87% were seen once. Sample: peripheral blood. The origin of the receptors is a man between 65 and 80 years old who had recovered from COVID-19.

The chain joins TRBV5-1 to TRBJ1-2; 8 bases line up with TRBD1. The CDR3 is made up of 13 amino acids. The ends lost 5 bases at V and 4 bases at J; junction bases unmatched: 4. Germline V gene sequence: CDR1 SGHRS, CDR2 YFSETQ. The CDR3 protein is CASRETGGYGYTF. The CDR3 coding sequence is TGCGCCAGCAGGGAAACAGGGGGCTATGGCTACACCTTC.

The chain has TRBV7-8 and TRBJ2-7; 10 bases match TRBD1. The CDR3 loop spans 14 amino acids. CDR1 and CDR2 from the germline V gene are SGHVS and FQNEAQ. The V segment lost 5 bases and the J segment 5 bases; nucleotides outside the gene matches: 6. CDR3 DNA: TGTGCCAGCAGCATCCGGGACAGGGGTCACGAGCAGTACTTC. Its translation is CASSIRDRGHEQYF.

The rearrangement joins TRBV12-3 or TRBV12-4 to TRBJ2-1, with D perhaps matching TRBD2 (7 bases). V dropped 4 bases and J dropped 8 bases, with 9 bases sitting between them. The CDR3 loop spans 12 amino acids. This CDR3 reads CASSSGGHEQFF. DNA for the CDR3: TGTGCCAGCAGTTCCGGGGGGCATGAGCAGTTCTTC.

The chain couples TRBV2 to TRBJ2-3; D may be TRBD1 (6 bases). Germline loops: CDR1 SNHLY, CDR2 FYNNEI. V lost 5 bases to trimming and J lost 3 bases, with 9 bases between them. The CDR3 has 13 amino acids. The chain's CDR3 is CASSFQGTDTQYF. Here the CDR3 DNA reads TGTGCCAGCAGTTTCCAGGGGACAGATACGCAGTATTTT.

The CDR3 sequence is CASSLIRESNEKLFF. CDR3 DNA sequence: TGTGCCAGCAGCTTAATCAGGGAATCTAATGAAAAACTGTTTTTT. The rearrangement uses TRBV7-2 and TRBJ1-4; D is possibly TRBD1 (5 bases). V lost 2 bases and J 3 bases, leaving 10 bases between the germline ends. Germline-derived CDR1 and CDR2 are SGHTA and FQGNSA. The CDR3 is 15 residues long. The variable domain in full, completed from reference TRBV7-2 and TRBJ1-4, reads GAGVSQSPSNKVTEKGKDVELRCDPISGHTALYWYRQSLGQGLEFLIYFQGNSAPDKSGLPSDRFSAERTGGSVSTLTIQRTQQEDSAVYLCASSLIRESNEKLFFGSGTQLSVL.

This clone appeared a single time. The chain has TRBV6-5 and TRBJ2-7; possible D gene TRBD1, 6 bases. Germline V CDR1 and CDR2: MNHEY, SVGAGI. Trimming removed 5 bases from V and 2 bases from J, with 16 bases in between. The CDR3 totals 15 residues. As DNA, the CDR3 is TGTGCCAGCAGTCTTACTCGAGGGGGAACCTACGAGCAGTACTTC. As protein: CASSLTRGGTYEQYF.

The chain has TRBV6-6 and TRBJ2-5, with 7 bases that match TRBD2. The CDR3 totals 13 residues. Germline CDR1 reads MNHNY; CDR2 reads SVGAGI (reference sequence). V shed 6 bases, J shed 5 bases, and the junction held 6 bases outside the gene matches. CDR3 bases: TGTGCCAGCAGCCAGCGGGGATGGGAGACCCAGTACTTC. This encodes CASSQRGWETQYF.

The chain employs TRBV19 and TRBJ1-4; D is perhaps TRBD1 (6 bases). CDR1 is LNHDA and CDR2 is SQIVND in the germline V gene (reference sequence). The V end was cut by 6 bases, the J end by 5 bases, with 16 bases between. This CDR3 contains 15 residues. The CDR3 region is CASSLRGGPNEKLFF. The DNA of the CDR3 is TGTGCCAGTAGCCTCCGAGGGGGACCAAATGAAAAACTGTTTTTT.

CDR3 in amino acids: CASSLGGGKQETQYF. CDR3 coding DNA: TGTGCCAGCAGCTTGGGGGGAGGCAAGCAAGAGACCCAGTACTTC. This chain links TRBV7-7 with TRBJ2-5; possible D gene TRBD2, 6 bases. V was pared by 3 bases and J by 2 bases, with 13 bases between. CDR1 and CDR2 from the germline V gene are SSHAT and FNYEAQ (reference sequence). The CDR3 is 15 residues long.

The rearrangement uses TRBV5-4 and TRBJ1-1; a possible D gene is TRBD1 (5 bases). The germline CDR1 and CDR2 sequences are SGHNT and YYREEE (reference sequence). This CDR3 spans 15 amino acids. Between the trimmed V and J ends, which lost 7 bases and 3 bases, there was a span of 19 bases. CDR3 residues: CASLKIGGTDTEAFF. The CDR3 DNA follows: TGTGCCAGCCTTAAAATCGGGGGAACGGACACTGAAGCTTTCTTT.

This rearrangement joins TRBV28 to TRBJ2-1; the match to TRBD1 covers 12 bases. V lost 7 bases and J lost 0; bases outside the gene matches: 7. This CDR3 spans 17 amino acids. Germline CDR1 is MDHEN and CDR2 is SYDVKM. This chain's CDR3 is CASMGQGAAPSYNEQFF. CDR3 DNA: TGTGCCAGCATGGGACAGGGGGCTGCCCCCTCCTACAATGAGCAGTTCTTC.

The chain joins TRBV4-3 to TRBJ1-2, with D unresolved. The CDR3 extends over 14 amino acids. The germline V and J ends were trimmed by 0 bases and 8 bases, with 13 bases remaining between them. CDR1 is LGHNA and CDR2 is YSLEER in the germline V gene. CDR3 loop: CASSQEIVGGGYTF. DNA of the CDR3: TGCGCCAGCAGCCAAGAGATCGTGGGAGGCGGCTACACCTTC.

The count of this clone is one. V is TRBV2 and J is TRBJ1-2, with D possibly TRBD1 on 6 matching bases. CDR1 and CDR2 (germline): SNHLY, FYNNEI. Trimming removed 6 bases from V and 7 bases from J, with 12 bases in between. The CDR3 runs 12 residues. CDR3 bases: TGTGCCAGCAGGGAGAACAGGGTTGGCTACACCTTC. Residues: CASRENRVGYTF.

The CDR3: CASSLQRTYEQYF. The CDR3 bases are TGCGCCAGCAGCCTCCAGCGGACCTACGAGCAGTACTTC. This chain links TRBV4-3 with TRBJ2-7; possibly TRBD2 for D (5 bases). Per germline, CDR1 LGHNA and CDR2 YSLEER. The CDR3 spans 13 residues. The V and J ends lost 4 bases and 2 bases respectively, with 9 bases between them.

V gene TRBV11-2 combines with J gene TRBJ2-1; 9 nucleotides align to TRBD2. The CDR3 extends over 15 amino acids. The V segment lost 5 bases and the J segment 9 bases; nucleotides outside the gene matches: 11. The germline gives CDR1 SGHAT, CDR2 FQNNGV. This CDR3 is CASSPLRAGGREQFF. DNA of the CDR3: TGTGCCAGCAGCCCCCTTAGGGCGGGGGGGCGTGAGCAGTTCTTC.

This chain joins TRBV11-3 and TRBJ2-1; the match to TRBD2 covers 14 bases. V was clipped by 3 bases and J by 5 bases; unmatched bases: 0. This CDR3 region has 15 residues. The germline V gene has CDR1 SGHNT and CDR2 YENEEA. CDR3 protein: CASSLGLAGDNEQFF. CDR3 sequence (DNA): TGTGCCAGCAGCTTGGGACTAGCGGGGGACAATGAGCAGTTCTTC.

The V gene is TRBV6-6, the J gene TRBJ2-3, with D unclear. The CDR3 runs 12 residues. With 5 bases removed from V and 2 bases from J, the gap between germline ends came to 5 bases. Per germline, CDR1 MNHNY and CDR2 SVGAGI (reference sequence). The CDR3 here is CASSKATDTQYF. The CDR3 DNA reads TGTGCCAGCAGTAAAGCCACAGATACGCAGTATTTT.

This clone was found a few times. The V gene is TRBV2, the J gene TRBJ1-1; tentative D call: TRBD1 (6 bases). Germline assignment: CDR1 SNHLY and CDR2 FYNNEI. The CDR3 spans 13 residues. Trimming shortened V by 4 bases and J by 7 bases, and 13 bases separated the two germline ends. The CDR3 DNA follows: TGTGCCAGCAGTGCACAGGGATTTGGTGAAGCTTTCTTT. Translation: CASSAQGFGEAFF. The variable domain in full, with the rest retrieved from reference TRBV2 and TRBJ1-1, is EPEVTQTPSHQVTQMGQEVILRCVPISNHLYFYWYRQILGQKVEFLVSFYNNEISEKSEIFDDQFSVERPDGSNFTLKIRSTKLEDSAMYFCASSAQGFGEAFFGQGTRLTVV.

The table lists this clone with a count of one. This sequence joins TRBV5-1 and TRBJ1-4; D gene uncertain. The V end was cut by 2 bases, the J end by 7 bases, with 15 bases between. Germline values: CDR1 SGHRS, CDR2 YFSETQ. The CDR3 has 15 residues. CDR3 sequence (DNA): TGCGCCAGCAGCTTCTCCGCTGGCAGCGGTGAAAAACTGTTTTTT. Amino acid sequence: CASSFSAGSGEKLFF.

The chain carries TRBV30 and TRBJ2-1, with D possibly matching TRBD2 (7 bases). The CDR3 length is 15 residues. Germline CDR1 reads GTSNPN; CDR2 reads SVGIG (reference sequence). Trimming stripped 2 bases from V and 7 bases from J, with 18 bases between. CDR3 in amino acids: CAWSQPVGRGNEQFF. CDR3 DNA sequence: TGTGCCTGGAGTCAGCCGGTTGGGAGGGGGAATGAGCAGTTCTTC.

This rearrangement joins TRBV5-4 to TRBJ1-2, with 7 bases lining up with TRBD1. With V trimmed by 4 bases and J by 2 bases, 8 bases remained unmatched. Per the germline V gene, CDR1 is SGHNT and CDR2 is YYREEE (reference sequence). This CDR3 is 15 amino acids long. In nucleotides, the CDR3 is TGTGCCAGCAGCCCCGAGACAGGGACGAACTATGGCTACACCTTC. This translates into CASSPETGTNYGYTF.

The chain links TRBV5-1 to TRBJ1-3; TRBD1 matches 8 bases. The germline V gene encodes CDR1 SGHRS and CDR2 YFSETQ. There are 16 residues in the CDR3. After removal of 2 bases from V and 4 bases from J, the junction contained 8 bases not matched to a gene. CDR3 residues: CASSFWPGGIGNTIYF. Written as DNA, the CDR3 is TGCGCCAGCAGCTTTTGGCCAGGGGGCATCGGAAACACCATATATTTT.

The chain uses TRBV9 and TRBJ1-5; D is undetermined. This CDR3 is built from 13 residues. From germline, CDR1 is SGDLS and CDR2 YYNGEE. The ends were cut back, 0 bases at V and 5 bases at J, with 6 bases in the middle. Written as DNA, the CDR3 is TGTGCCAGCAGCGTAGGCTTAGATCAGCCCCAGCATTTT. Its translation: CASSVGLDQPQHF.

The V and J genes are TRBV3-1 (or the pseudogene TRBV3-2) and TRBJ1-1; D uncertain. The CDR3 spans 14 residues. Germline lookup yields CDR1 LGHDT and CDR2 YNNKEL (reference sequence). Trimming shortened V by 5 bases and J by 4 bases, and 14 bases separated the two germline ends. CDR3 nucleotide sequence: TGTGCCAGCAGCTCTCGTTTGGCACGCACTGAAGCTTTCTTT. This codes for CASSSRLARTEAFF.

This clone was detected once. The rearrangement joins TRBV11-2 to TRBJ1-1, with D unresolved. V lost 5 bases and J lost 11, with 15 bases in between. The CDR3 contains 12 residues. Germline V gives CDR1 SGHAT, CDR2 FQNNGV. This CDR3 is CASSMELADAFF. CDR3 bases: TGTGCCAGCAGCATGGAGCTAGCCGACGCTTTCTTT.

This clone was observed a handful of times. This chain joins TRBV4-2 and TRBJ2-2; possibly TRBD2 for D (6 bases). The germline gives CDR1 LGHNA, CDR2 YNFKEQ. The V end was cut by 1 base, the J end by 4 bases, with 10 bases between. CDR3 size: 15 residues. The CDR3 region is CASSQAAGSTGELFF. The DNA for the CDR3 is TGTGCCAGCAGCCAAGCCGCGGGGAGCACCGGGGAGCTGTTTTTT.

This clone is a singleton in its sample. The rearrangement uses TRBV15 and TRBJ1-3, with 8 bases matching TRBD1. V was pared by 2 bases and J by 9 bases, with 3 bases of the junction left unmatched. The CDR3 sequence is 13 residues long. Germline CDR1 and CDR2: LNHNV and YYDKDF (reference sequence). The CDR3, as DNA: TGTGCCACCAGCAGACAGACAGGGGTCACCATATATTTT. Translated: CATSRQTGVTIYF.

The rearrangement joins TRBV27 to TRBJ2-7, with TRBD1 identical over 7 bases. V lost 2 bases, J lost 7 bases, and 17 bases stayed unmatched. There are 17 residues in the CDR3. The V gene's germline CDR1 is MNHEY and CDR2 SMNVEV (reference sequence). CDR3 sequence (DNA): TGTGCCAGCAGTTTAGCGATGTGGGCAGGGGGTCTACGGGAGCAGTACTTC. It encodes CASSLAMWAGGLREQYF.

This clone occurred once. The chain combines TRBV29-1 with TRBJ2-5; 9 nucleotides agree with TRBD1. CDR3 length equals 15 residues. CDR1 is SQVTM and CDR2 is ANQGSEA in the germline V gene. Trimming removed 6 bases from V and 0 bases from J; junction bases left unmatched: 8. CDR3 sequence (DNA): TGCAGCGTAGATCGCCGGGACAGGGACCAAGAGACCCAGTACTTC. Residues: CSVDRRDRDQETQYF.

Of note for this clone: This sample also contains other DNA sequences that code for the same CDR3. This chain joins TRBV5-6 and TRBJ1-1, with D tentatively TRBD1 (6 bases). CDR3 length: 14 amino acids. Germline CDR1 SGHDT, CDR2 YYEEEE. Trimming took off 0 bases at V and 4 bases at J, with 10 bases between the two ends. The CDR3 DNA is TGTGCCAGCAGCTTGGTTAGGGGGGGCACTGAAGCTTTCTTT. Translated, it gives CASSLVRGGTEAFF. Based on the CDR3 plus reference TRBV5-6 and TRBJ1-1, the full variable domain is DAGVTQSPTHLIKTRGQQVTLRCSPKSGHDTVSWYQQALGQGPQFIFQYYEEEERQRGNFPDRFSGHQFPNYSSELNVNALLLGDSALYLCASSLVRGGTEAFFGQGTRLTVV.

The rearrangement joins TRBV19 to TRBJ2-2; a possible D gene is TRBD2 (5 bases). The CDR3 length is 14 residues. The V gene's germline CDR1 is LNHDA and CDR2 SQIVND (reference sequence). The ends were cut back, 2 bases at V and 5 bases at J, with 9 bases in the middle. The CDR3 sequence is CASSIRGYTGELFF. DNA of the CDR3: TGTGCCAGTAGTATACGCGGGTATACCGGGGAGCTGTTTTTT.

The chain employs TRBV4-1 and TRBJ1-4, with D possibly TRBD1 on 6 matching bases. Germline assignment: CDR1 MGHRA and CDR2 YSYEKL. Between the trimmed V and J ends, which lost 8 bases and 1 base, there was a span of 14 bases. The CDR3 extends over 15 amino acids. CDR3 loop: CASVDLQGTNEKLFF. The CDR3 DNA is TGCGCCAGCGTCGATCTACAGGGAACTAATGAAAAACTGTTTTTT.